This TCR beta chain emerged from a study of cytomegalovirus exposure and HLA in healthy donors. Whole-study findings and limits: Only CMV serostatus was available as immune exposure information. Prior analysis indicated that the majority of TCR beta V segments exhibited productivity approximately 87% or approximately 30% of the time.

With 60 Vbeta and 13 Jbeta primers, the PCR was carried out. In the source study's methods: There were about 86 million unique TCR beta chains by a later count, and 8.5 million to 14 million of them were shared. Sequenced by immunoSEQ multiplex PCR; TCRdb stores in-frame clones only, minus some. V and J calls and clone size are those listed in that table; D and trimming were worked out from the DNA. The data show approximately 160,000 clones, approximately 80% seen once. This clone was seen more than once but under ten times. As yet, its antigen is unknown. Trimming took off 0 bases at V and 6 bases at J, with 7 bases between the two ends. The germline gives CDR1 SGHRS, CDR2 YFSETQ. The length of the CDR3 is 13 residues.

Sequenced input: PBMCs. The TCR sequence derives from a woman between 45 and 60 years old in good health and CMV-seropositive. V gene TRBV5-1 combines with J gene TRBJ2-1; no reliable D call. CDR3 sequence reads: CASSLEPGNEQFF. Here the CDR3 DNA reads TGCGCCAGCAGCTTGGAACCCGGCAATGAGCAGTTCTTC. The entire variable domain, with the rest obtained from reference TRBV5-1 and TRBJ2-1, is as follows: KAGVTQTPRYLIKTRGQQVTLSCSPISGHRSVSWYQQTPGQGLQFLFEYFSETQRNKGNFPGRFSGRQFSNSRSEMNVSTLELGDSALYLCASSLEPGNEQFFGPGTRLTVL.